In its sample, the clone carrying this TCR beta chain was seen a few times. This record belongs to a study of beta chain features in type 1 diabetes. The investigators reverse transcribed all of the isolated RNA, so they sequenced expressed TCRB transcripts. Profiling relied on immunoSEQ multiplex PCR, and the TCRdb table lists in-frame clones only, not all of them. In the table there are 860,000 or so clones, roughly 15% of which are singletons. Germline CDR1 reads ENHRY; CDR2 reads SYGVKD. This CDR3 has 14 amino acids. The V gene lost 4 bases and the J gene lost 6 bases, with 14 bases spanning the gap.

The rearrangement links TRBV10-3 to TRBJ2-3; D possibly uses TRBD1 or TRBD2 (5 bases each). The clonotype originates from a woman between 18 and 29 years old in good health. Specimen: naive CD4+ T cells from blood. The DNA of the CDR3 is TGTGCCATCAGTGGGGGGACCTCGTCTGATACGCAGTATTTT. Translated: CAISGGTSSDTQYF.